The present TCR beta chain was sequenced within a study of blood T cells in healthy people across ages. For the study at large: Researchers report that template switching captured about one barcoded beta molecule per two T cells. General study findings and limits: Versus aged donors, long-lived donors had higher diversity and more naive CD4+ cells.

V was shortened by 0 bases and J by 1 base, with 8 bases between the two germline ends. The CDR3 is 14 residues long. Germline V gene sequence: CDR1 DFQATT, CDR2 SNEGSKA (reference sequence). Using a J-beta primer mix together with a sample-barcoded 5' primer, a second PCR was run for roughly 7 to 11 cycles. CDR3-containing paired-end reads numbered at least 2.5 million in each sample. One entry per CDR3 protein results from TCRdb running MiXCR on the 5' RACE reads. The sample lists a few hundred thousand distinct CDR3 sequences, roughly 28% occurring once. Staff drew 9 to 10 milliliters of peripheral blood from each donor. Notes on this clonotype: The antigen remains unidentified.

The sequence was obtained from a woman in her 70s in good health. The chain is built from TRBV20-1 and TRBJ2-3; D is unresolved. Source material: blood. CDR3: CSARDGRRTDTQYF. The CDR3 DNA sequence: TGCAGTGCTAGAGATGGGCGGCGCACAGATACGCAGTATTTT.